Shown below are 14 T cell receptor beta chains from a single sample sequenced in a study of T cells in women clearing cervical HPV infection. The repertoire was sequenced with immunoSEQ multiplex PCR; TCRdb's copy has only in-frame clones and lacks some. Its listing shows around 30,000 clones. Sequencing input: blood buffy coat. These receptors all come from a woman between 18 and 69 years old with a cervical HPV16 infection that either progressed to CIN3+ or cleared (not recorded which).

Comments on this clone: The read ends 3 residues shy of where the CDR3 ends; the end is completed using the germline J gene. J is TRBJ1-1 and V is TRBV10-3; 8 bases match TRBD1. The J segment lost 2 bases and the V segment lost 6 bases, leaving 5 bases of the junction unmatched. This CDR3 is 14 amino acids long. CDR1 ENHRY and CDR2 SYGVKD come from the germline V gene. CDR3 DNA, as far as it was read: TGTGCCATCAGGCCCCAGGGGGCTAACACTGAA. Encoded protein: CAIRPQGANTE. The whole CDR3 reads CAIRPQGANTEAFF.

With respect to this clone: The CDR3 goes on 3 residues after the read ends, and that part is filled in from the germline J gene. The chain joins TRBV7-2 to TRBJ1-2, with D perhaps matching TRBD1 (6 bases). In germline, CDR1 is SGHTA, CDR2 FQGNSA. The CDR3 has 12 amino acids. The CDR3 spells CASSLSQGGYTF. The DNA read from the CDR3 is TGTGCCAGCAGCTTATCTCAGGGGGGC.

In the case of this clone: The sequenced fragment ends 3 residues before the CDR3 boundary, so the rest is inferred from the germline J gene. The V and J genes are TRBV5-8 and TRBJ1-1, with D hard to call. V was cut by 2 bases and J by 3 bases, with 11 bases left in between. Germline CDR1 and CDR2: SGHTS and YDEGEE. The CDR3 loop spans 14 amino acids. The sequenced CDR3 bases are TGTGCCAGCAGCTTAGCAAGAATCTACACTGAA. Its translation is CASSLARIYTE. The entire CDR3 protein is CASSLARIYTEAFF.

To note about this clone: Coverage ceases 3 residues before the CDR3 finishes, and the germline J gene fills in the end. The chain joins TRBV29-1 to TRBJ1-1, with a weak D call TRBD1 (5 bases). Germline V gene lookup returns CDR1 SQVTM and CDR2 ANQGSEA. The CDR3 runs 12 residues. The part of the CDR3 DNA that was read is TGCAGCGTTGACGGCCAGGGTGTTTCG. This translates into CSVDGQGVS. Given in full, the CDR3 is CSVDGQGVSAFF.

A word on this clone: The CDR3 end lies 3 residues beyond the end of the read and is filled in from the germline J gene. This chain connects TRBV20-1 to TRBJ1-2, with 7 bases matching TRBD1. The CDR3 covers 16 residues. With V trimmed by 0 bases and J by 6 bases, 13 bases remained unmatched. Germline CDR1 DFQATT, CDR2 SNEGSKA (reference sequence). CDR3 sequence: CSARDRRTGNFHGYTF. The covered CDR3 bases are TGCAGTGCTAGAGATCGGAGGACAGGAAACTTCCATGGC.

Notes on this clone: The read gets to within 3 residues of the CDR3 end, and the germline J gene fills in the rest. V usage is TRBV2 and J usage is TRBJ1-2; 7 nucleotides match TRBD1. CDR3 length: 16 amino acids. CDR1 is SNHLY, CDR2 FYNNEI, per germline. Losses at the gene ends were 1 base for V and 0 bases for J; bases not matched to a gene: 5. CDR3 protein: CASSEDRDRANYGYTF. Partial CDR3 DNA: TGTGCCAGCAGTGAAGACCGGGACAGAGCTAACTATGGC.

With regard to this clone: At one end the junction does not follow the germline gene, possibly because of a read error. Coverage ceases 3 residues before the CDR3 finishes, and the germline J gene fills in the end. Distinct nucleotide sequences in the sample also encode this CDR3. This sequence joins TRBV20-1 and TRBJ1-3; TRBD1 might be the D (5 bases). This CDR3 region has 13 residues. Per germline, CDR1 DFQATT and CDR2 SNEGSKA (reference sequence). CDR3 DNA, as far as it was read: TGCAGTGCTTTCGACAGCTCTGGAAACACA. It is translated as CSAFDSSGNT. In full, the CDR3 is CSAFDSSGNTIYF.

For this clone: The sequenced fragment ends 3 residues before the CDR3 boundary, so the rest is inferred from the germline J gene. Other DNA sequences within the sample encode an identical CDR3. This chain connects TRBV7-9 to TRBJ1-1, with D tentatively TRBD1 (5 bases). CDR3 length: 15 residues. The germline V and J ends were trimmed by 2 bases and 0 bases, with 10 bases remaining between them. CDR1 and CDR2 from the germline V gene are SEHNR and FQNEAQ (reference sequence). The covered CDR3 bases are TGTGCCAGCAGCTTACCGACAGTTATGAACACTGAA. It codes for CASSLPTVMNTE. The complete CDR3 protein is CASSLPTVMNTEAFF.

In regard to this clone: The read halts 3 residues ahead of the CDR3 end, with the missing end drawn from the germline J gene. The V gene is TRBV5-1, the J gene TRBJ2-3; 10 bases fit TRBD2. Germline-derived CDR1 and CDR2 are SGHRS and YFSETQ. There are 15 residues in the CDR3. The CDR3 DNA, read in part, is TGCGCCAGCAGCTCCAGCGGGGGGGCTGGGGAGACG. It encodes CASSSSGGAGET. The complete CDR3 sequence is CASSSSGGAGETQYF.

Remarks on this clone: The CDR3 end is not reached by the read, which stops 3 residues before it; the germline J gene fills it in. The V and J genes are TRBV5-1 and TRBJ2-1; D gene ambiguous. The CDR3 sequence is 12 residues long. CDR1 is SGHRS, CDR2 YFSETQ, per germline. Between the trimmed V and J ends, which lost 1 base and 8 bases, there was a span of 7 bases. CDR3: CASSLSTDEQFF. CDR3 DNA (partial): TGCGCCAGCAGCTTGTCAACAGATGAG.

To note about this clone: The read terminates 3 residues ahead of where the CDR3 ends, so the germline J gene completes it. This chain uses TRBV11-2 with TRBJ1-2; 7 bases fit TRBD1. Unmatched junction bases numbered 7, after V lost 5 bases and J lost 4 bases. Germline V lookup: CDR1 SGHAT, CDR2 FQNNGV. The length of the CDR3 is 14 residues. Incomplete CDR3 DNA: TGTGCCAGCAGCCTGCTGACAGGGAGCTATGGC. As protein: CASSLLTGSYG. The entire CDR3 sequence reads CASSLLTGSYGYTF. Looking up the rest from reference TRBV11-2 and TRBJ1-2 gives the full variable domain: EAGVAQSPRYKIIEKRQSVAFWCNPISGHATLYWYQQILGQGPKLLIQFQNNGVVDDSQLPKDRFSAERLKGVDSTLKIQPAKLEDSAVYLCASSLLTGSYGYTFGSGTRLTVV.

About this clone: The CDR3 end is not reached by the read, which stops 3 residues before it; the germline J gene fills it in. This rearrangement joins TRBV11-2 to TRBJ2-3, with a possible D match to TRBD2 (6 bases). The CDR3 sequence is 14 residues long. Trimming shortened V by 2 bases and J by 1 base, and 7 bases separated the two germline ends. CDR1 and CDR2 from the germline V gene are SGHAT and FQNNGV. The CDR3 sequence is CASSLWGGTDTQYF. CDR3 DNA, as far as it was read: TGTGCCAGCAGCTTATGGGGGGGCACAGATACG. Full variable domain (rest looked up from reference TRBV11-2 and TRBJ2-3): EAGVAQSPRYKIIEKRQSVAFWCNPISGHATLYWYQQILGQGPKLLIQFQNNGVVDDSQLPKDRFSAERLKGVDSTLKIQPAKLEDSAVYLCASSLWGGTDTQYFGPGTRLTVL.

In the case of this clone: The sequenced fragment ends 3 residues before the CDR3 boundary, so the rest is inferred from the germline J gene. The chain is built from TRBV19 and TRBJ2-2, with a possible D match to TRBD1 (5 bases). This CDR3 contains 12 residues. Per the germline V gene, CDR1 is LNHDA and CDR2 is SQIVND (reference sequence). Here the CDR3 reads CASSARDEKLFF. Incomplete CDR3 DNA: TGTGCCAGTAGTGCCAGGGATGAAAAG.

On this clone: The read is 3 residues too short to cover the CDR3 end, so that end is filled in from the germline J gene. The chain combines TRBV20-1 with TRBJ1-1; D call uncertain. The CDR3 runs 15 residues. Germline values: CDR1 DFQATT, CDR2 SNEGSKA (reference sequence). Trimming cost V 5 bases and J 1 base, with 17 bases left between them. CDR3 DNA (partial): TGCAGTGCTCTTTCGGGCCCCAGCGGGAACACTGAA. It codes for CSALSGPSGNTE. In full, the CDR3 reads CSALSGPSGNTEAFF.